This TCR beta chain came from a study of Ad26.COV2.S vaccination and SARS-CoV-2 variants. Study overall: Sample donor was a member of the COV1001 Ad26.COV2.S trial arm.

Germline loops: CDR1 MNHEY, CDR2 SVGAGI. Between the trimmed V and J ends, which lost 7 bases and 7 bases, there was a span of 14 bases. CDR3 length: 13 residues. The protocol was immunoSEQ multiplex PCR, while the TCRdb copy is restricted to in-frame clones and leaves out a portion. The data hold roughly 500,000 clones, with 87% observed a single time. The count of this clone is one. Treatment reported: some 20 received Ad26.COV2.S at low or high dose, single or two shots; 5 received placebo; per-sample allocation not given. Sampling occurred on day 63 after the first vaccine or placebo injection. J is TRBJ1-5 and V is TRBV6-5, with unresolved D. The source is a person aged 18-65 years who received the Ad26.COV2.S COVID-19 vaccine or a placebo. Sequences were derived from peripheral blood, sampled in a trial of Ad26.COV2.S vaccine versus placebo. CDR3 sequence reads: CASIRGEGQPQHF. The CDR3 region has the DNA TGTGCCAGCATACGGGGAGAGGGCCAGCCCCAGCATTTT.